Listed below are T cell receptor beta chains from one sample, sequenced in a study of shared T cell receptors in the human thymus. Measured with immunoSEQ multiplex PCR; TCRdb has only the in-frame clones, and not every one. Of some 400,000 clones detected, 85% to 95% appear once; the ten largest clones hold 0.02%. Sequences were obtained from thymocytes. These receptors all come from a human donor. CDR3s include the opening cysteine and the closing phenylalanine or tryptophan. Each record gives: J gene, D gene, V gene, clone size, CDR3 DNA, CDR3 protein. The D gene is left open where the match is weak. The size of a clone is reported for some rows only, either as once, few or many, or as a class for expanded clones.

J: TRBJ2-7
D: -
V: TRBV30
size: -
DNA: TGTGCCTGGAGGGGAACTCAGGGCAACGAGCAGTACTTC
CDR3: CAWRGTQGNEQYF

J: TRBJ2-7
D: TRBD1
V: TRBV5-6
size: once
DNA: TGTGCCAGCAGCCAACAGGGGTGGCACGAGCAGTACTTC
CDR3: CASSQQGWHEQYF

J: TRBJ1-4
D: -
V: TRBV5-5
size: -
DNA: TGTGCCAGCAGCTTGGAGACAGATAATGAAAAACTGTTTTTT
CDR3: CASSLETDNEKLFF

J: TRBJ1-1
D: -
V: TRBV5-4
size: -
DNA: TGTGCCAGCAGCCCGGGGGGGACTGAAGCTTTCTTT
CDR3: CASSPGGTEAFF

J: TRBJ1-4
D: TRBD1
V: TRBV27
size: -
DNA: TGTGCCAGCAGTGCCTCGACAGGGACTAATGAAAAACTGTTTTTT
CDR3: CASSASTGTNEKLFF

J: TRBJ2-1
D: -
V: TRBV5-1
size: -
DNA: TGCGCCAGCAGCTTGGAAAACAATGAGCAGTTCTTC
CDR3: CASSLENNEQFF

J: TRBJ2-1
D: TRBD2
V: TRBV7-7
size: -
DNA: TGTGCTAGCAGCTTGGGACTAGCGGGAGGTAATGAGCAGTTCTTC
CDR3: CASSLGLAGGNEQFF

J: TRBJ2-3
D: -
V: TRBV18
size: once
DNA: TGTGCCAGCTCACCACCGTTAGATACGCAGTATTTT
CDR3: CASSPPLDTQYF

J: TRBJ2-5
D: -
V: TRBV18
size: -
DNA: TGTGCCAGCTCACCACCGACCCAGACCCAGTACTTC
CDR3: CASSPPTQTQYF

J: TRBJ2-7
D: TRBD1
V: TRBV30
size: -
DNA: TGTGCCTGGGATCCCCCCACTTGGACAGGGTCCCACGAGCAGTACTTC
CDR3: CAWDPPTWTGSHEQYF

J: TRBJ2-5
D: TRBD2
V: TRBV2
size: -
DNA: TGTGCCAGCACAGTGGTAACTAGCGGGCCTCAGGCTCAAGAGACCCAGTACTTC
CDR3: CASTVVTSGPQAQETQYF

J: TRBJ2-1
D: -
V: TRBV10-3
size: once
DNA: TGTGCCATCAGTGAGTCTGCCCTAGCCCGCGACAATGAGCAGTTCTTC
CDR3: CAISESALARDNEQFF

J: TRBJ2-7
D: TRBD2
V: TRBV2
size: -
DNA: TGTGCCACCCGGGGGGGAGCCAGCGAGCAGTACTTC
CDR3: CATRGGASEQYF

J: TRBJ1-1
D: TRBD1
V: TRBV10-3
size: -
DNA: TGTGCCATCAGGCACAGGGGGCGCGGGAACACTGAAGCTTTCTTT
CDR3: CAIRHRGRGNTEAFF

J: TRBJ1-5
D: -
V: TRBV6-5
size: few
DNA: TGTGCCAGCAGTTACTCAGAGGGGGTCGGTCAGCCCCAGCATTTT
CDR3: CASSYSEGVGQPQHF

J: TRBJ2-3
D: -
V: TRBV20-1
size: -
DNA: TGCAGTGCTAGCCCAGATACGCAGTATTTT
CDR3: CSASPDTQYF

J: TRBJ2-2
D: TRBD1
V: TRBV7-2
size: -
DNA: TGTGCCAGCATCAAGGGGGCTCGACGCGACACCGGGGAGCTGTTTTTT
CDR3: CASIKGARRDTGELFF

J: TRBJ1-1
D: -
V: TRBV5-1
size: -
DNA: TGCGCCAGCAGCTTCAAGGGCCGAACTGAAGCTTTCTTT
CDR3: CASSFKGRTEAFF

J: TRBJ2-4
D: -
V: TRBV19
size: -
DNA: TGTGCCAGTAGTATCGCCTACCTGGACCTAAAAAACATTCAGTACTTC
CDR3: CASSIAYLDLKNIQYF

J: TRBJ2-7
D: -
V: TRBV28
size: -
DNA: TGTGCCACCTCCTACCAACAGGGACGCGAGCAGTACTTC
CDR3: CATSYQQGREQYF

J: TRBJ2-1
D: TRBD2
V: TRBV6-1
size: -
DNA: TGTGCCAGCAGTGAAATGGGGTCGTGGCGGGAGAAGGACAATGAGCAGTTCTTC
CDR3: CASSEMGSWREKDNEQFF

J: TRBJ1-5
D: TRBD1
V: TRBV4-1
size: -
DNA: TGCGCCAGCAGCCAAGATGGAACAGGGGATAGCAATCAGCCCCAGCATTTT
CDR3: CASSQDGTGDSNQPQHF

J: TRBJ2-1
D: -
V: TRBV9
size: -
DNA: TGTGCCAGCAGCGTCGAGGGGAGAGGGGACAATGAGCAGTTCTTC
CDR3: CASSVEGRGDNEQFF

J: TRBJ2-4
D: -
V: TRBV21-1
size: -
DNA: TGTGCCAGCTGGACAGGGTCGGACATTCAGTACTTC
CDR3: CASWTGSDIQYF

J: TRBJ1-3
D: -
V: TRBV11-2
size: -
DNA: TGTGCCAGCAGCCCCGCAGGCTCTAGGACAGGAAACACCATATATTTT
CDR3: CASSPAGSRTGNTIYF

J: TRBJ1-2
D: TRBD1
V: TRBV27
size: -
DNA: TGTGCCAGCAGTTTAGGGGACAGGGGGGGGTCGGCCGGCTACACCTTC
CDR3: CASSLGDRGGSAGYTF

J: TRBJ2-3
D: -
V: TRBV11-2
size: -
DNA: TGTGCCAGCAGCTTAGTCATTAGCGGAGCCAGCACAGATACGCAGTATTTT
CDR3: CASSLVISGASTDTQYF

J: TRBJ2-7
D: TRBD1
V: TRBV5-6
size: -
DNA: TGTGCCAGCAGCTCCCGGGACAGGGCCTCCTACGAGCAGTACTTC
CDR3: CASSSRDRASYEQYF

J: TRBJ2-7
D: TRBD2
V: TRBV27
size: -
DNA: TGTGCCAGCAGTTTAGGCTCTAGCGGGAGAACCTACGAGCAGTACTTC
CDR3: CASSLGSSGRTYEQYF

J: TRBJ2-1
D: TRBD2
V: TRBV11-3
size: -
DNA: TGTGCCAGCAGCCGGACTAGCGGGTTCAATGAGCAGTTCTTC
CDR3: CASSRTSGFNEQFF

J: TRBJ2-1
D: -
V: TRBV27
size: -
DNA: TGTGCCAGCAGTTCTTTTCGGGGCTTTTCCTACAATGAGCAGTTCTTC
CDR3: CASSSFRGFSYNEQFF